The entry below describes one T cell receptor (beta chain). What it binds is unknown. TCRdb re-derived calls from the reads in MiXCR, one entry per CDR3 protein. The sample holds about 740,000 distinct CDR3 sequences, around a third seen once. CDR1 MGHRA and CDR2 YSYEKL come from the germline V gene. The CDR3 contains 12 residues. V lost 1 base, J lost 8 bases, and 8 bases lay in between. This sample was taken from a study of T cell repertoires in cytomegalovirus infection. The rearrangement joins TRBV4-1 to TRBJ1-2; D call uncertain. Sample: cultured PBMCs, taken from culture after CMV antigen stimulation. The origin of this receptor is a human donor in good health (CMV status not recorded). Some clones in this sample may be carry-over from other donors' samples. The CDR3 DNA reads TGCGCCAGCAGCCAAGGAACTGCAGGCTACACCTTC. It yields the protein CASSQGTAGYTF.